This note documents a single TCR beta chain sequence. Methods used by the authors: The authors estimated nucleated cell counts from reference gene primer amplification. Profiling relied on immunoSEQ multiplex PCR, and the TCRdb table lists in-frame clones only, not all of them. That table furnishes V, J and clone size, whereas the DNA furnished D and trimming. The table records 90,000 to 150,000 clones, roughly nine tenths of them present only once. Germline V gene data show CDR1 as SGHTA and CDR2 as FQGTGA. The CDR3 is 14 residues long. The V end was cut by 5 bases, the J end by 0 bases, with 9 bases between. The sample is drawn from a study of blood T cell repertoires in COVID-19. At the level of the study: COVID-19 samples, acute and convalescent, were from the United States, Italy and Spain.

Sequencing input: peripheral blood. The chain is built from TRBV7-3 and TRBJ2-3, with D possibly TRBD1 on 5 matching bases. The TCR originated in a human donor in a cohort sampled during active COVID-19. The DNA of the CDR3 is TGTGCCAGCAGCCTCGGACATAGCACAGATACGCAGTATTTT. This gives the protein CASSLGHSTDTQYF.